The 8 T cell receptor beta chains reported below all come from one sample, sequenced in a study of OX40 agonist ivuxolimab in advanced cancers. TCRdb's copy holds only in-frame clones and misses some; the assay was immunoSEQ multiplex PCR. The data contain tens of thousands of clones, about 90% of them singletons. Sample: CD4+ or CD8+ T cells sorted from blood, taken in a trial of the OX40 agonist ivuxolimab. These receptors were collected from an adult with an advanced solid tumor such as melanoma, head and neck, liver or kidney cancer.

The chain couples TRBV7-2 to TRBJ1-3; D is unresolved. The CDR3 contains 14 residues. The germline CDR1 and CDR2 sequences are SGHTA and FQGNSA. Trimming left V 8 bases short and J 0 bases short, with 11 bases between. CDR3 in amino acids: CASGKGNSGNTIYF. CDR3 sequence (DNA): TGTGCCAGCGGAAAAGGGAACTCTGGAAACACCATATATTTT.

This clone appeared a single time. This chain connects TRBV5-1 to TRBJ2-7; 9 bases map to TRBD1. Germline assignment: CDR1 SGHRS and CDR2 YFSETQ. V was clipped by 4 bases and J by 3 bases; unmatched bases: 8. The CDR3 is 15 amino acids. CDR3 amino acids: CASSLGGTGNYEQYF. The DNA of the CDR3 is TGCGCCAGCAGCCTAGGGGGGACAGGGAACTACGAGCAGTACTTC.

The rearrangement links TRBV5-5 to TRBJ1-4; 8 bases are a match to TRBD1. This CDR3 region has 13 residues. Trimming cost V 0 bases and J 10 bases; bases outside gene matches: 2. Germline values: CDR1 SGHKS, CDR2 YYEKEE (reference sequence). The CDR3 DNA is TGTGCCAGCAGCTTGGAAGGACAGGGAAAACTGTTTTTT. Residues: CASSLEGQGKLFF.

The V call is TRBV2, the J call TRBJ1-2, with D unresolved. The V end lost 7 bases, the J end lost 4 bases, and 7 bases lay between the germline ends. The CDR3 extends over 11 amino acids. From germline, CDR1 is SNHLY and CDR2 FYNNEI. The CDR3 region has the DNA TGTGCCAGCACCCAGGCCTATGGCTACACCTTC. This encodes CASTQAYGYTF.

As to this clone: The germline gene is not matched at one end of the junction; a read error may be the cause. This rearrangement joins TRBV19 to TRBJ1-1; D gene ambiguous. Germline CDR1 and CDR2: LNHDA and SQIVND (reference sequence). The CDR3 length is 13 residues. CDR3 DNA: TGTGCCAGTAGCATAGGGTTACGCACTGAAGCTTTCTTT. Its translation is CASSIGLRTEAFF. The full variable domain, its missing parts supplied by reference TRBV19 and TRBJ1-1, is DGGITQSPKYLFRKEGQNVTLSCEQNLNHDAMYWYRQDPGQGLRLIYYSQIVNDFQKGDIAEGYSVSREKKESFPLTVTSAQKNPTAFYLCASSIGLRTEAFFGQGTRLTVV.

The CDR3 here is CASSLGQARRGLTDTQYF. CDR3 sequence (DNA): TGTGCCAGCAGCTTAGGACAGGCCCGGAGGGGGCTCACAGATACGCAGTATTTT. The chain employs TRBV11-3 and TRBJ2-3, with D possibly matching TRBD1 (7 bases). This CDR3 has 18 amino acids. Germline values: CDR1 SGHNT, CDR2 YENEEA. V was pared by 1 base and J by 2 bases, with 19 bases between.

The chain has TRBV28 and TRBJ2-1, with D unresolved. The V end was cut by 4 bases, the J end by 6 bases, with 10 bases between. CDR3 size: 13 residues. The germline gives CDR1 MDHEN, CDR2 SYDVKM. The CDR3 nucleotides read TGTGCCAGCAGTTCCCCATTAATCAATGAGCAGTTCTTC. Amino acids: CASSSPLINEQFF.

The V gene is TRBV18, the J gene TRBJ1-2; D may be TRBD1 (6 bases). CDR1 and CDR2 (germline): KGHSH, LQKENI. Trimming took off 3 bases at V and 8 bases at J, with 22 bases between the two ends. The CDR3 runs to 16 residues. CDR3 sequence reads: CASSPEQGQVGGGYTF. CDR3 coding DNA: TGTGCCAGCTCACCCGAACAGGGTCAGGTAGGCGGCGGCTACACCTTC.